The rows below give T cell receptor beta chains drawn from one sample of a study of blood T cell repertoires in COVID-19. TCRdb keeps only in-frame clones here, not all; method: immunoSEQ multiplex PCR. Of approximately 200,000 clones in the sample, 70% to 90% are singletons; the top ten hold approximately 2.3%. The sequenced sample was peripheral blood. Receptors originate from a man in his 70s with active or convalescent COVID-19. CDR3s include the opening cysteine and the closing phenylalanine or tryptophan. D genes are given only for firm matches. Size values are once, few and many counts, or a class for expanded clones, and some rows have none.

-,TRBJ1-4,-,TRBV15,TGTGCCACCAGCAGAGATAGGAACGCCGGGGAAAAACTGTTTTTT,CATSRDRNAGEKLFF
-,TRBJ2-5,-,TRBV2,TGTGCCAGCAGTGGAATGTTGGGCCGGGGGGAGACCCAGTACTTC,CASSGMLGRGETQYF
-,TRBJ2-7,-,TRBV7-9,TGTGCCAGCAGCTTACGACAGACTAGCTCCTACGAGCAGTACTTC,CASSLRQTSSYEQYF
-,TRBJ2-1,TRBD2,TRBV6-2/TRBV6-3,TGTGCCAGCAGTAGACGGGGGGGCAGGGGTGAGCAGTTCTTC,CASSRRGGRGEQFF
-,TRBJ2-1,TRBD1,TRBV2,TGTGCCAGCAATCCGGGACAGGGGGCAGACAATGAGCAGTTCTTC,CASNPGQGADNEQFF
few,TRBJ2-5,-,TRBV24-1,TGTGCCACCAGTGAGTCTACAGAGTACCAAGAGACCCAGTACTTC,CATSESTEYQETQYF
-,TRBJ1-3,-,TRBV7-2,TGTGCCAGCACCTACTCTTCTGGAAACACCATATATTTT,CASTYSSGNTIYF
-,TRBJ1-1,TRBD1,TRBV9,TGTGCCAGCAGCGGAGGGGACAGGGGGAACACTGAAGCTTTCTTT,CASSGGDRGNTEAFF
-,TRBJ2-7,TRBD1,TRBV5-4,TGTGCCAGTGAACGGACAGGGACCTACGAGCAGTACTTC,CASERTGTYEQYF
-,TRBJ1-5,-,TRBV3-1/TRBV3-2,TGTGCCAGCAGCCAAGCACAGGGACGGCAGCCCCAGCATTTT,CASSQAQGRQPQHF
-,TRBJ1-3,-,TRBV28,TGTGCCAGCAGCCCCCGGTGGTCTGGAAACACCATATATTTT,CASSPRWSGNTIYF
-,TRBJ2-7,TRBD1,TRBV19,TGTGCCAGTAGTATTGGGACAGGGCCGGGGTACGAGCAGTACTTC,CASSIGTGPGYEQYF
once,TRBJ1-2,-,TRBV5-6,TGTGCCAGCAGCCCGGTTACGAACTATGGCTACACCTTC,CASSPVTNYGYTF
-,TRBJ1-1,-,TRBV7-8,TGTGCCAGCAGCTTAGTCGGGTCGAACACTGAAGCTTTCTTT,CASSLVGSNTEAFF
-,TRBJ1-4,-,TRBV28,TGTGCCAGCAGTTTTGGAGGGGGGGGTGAAAAACTGTTTTTT,CASSFGGGGEKLFF
-,TRBJ1-1,-,TRBV12-3/TRBV12-4,TGTGCCAGCAGTTTACGGGAGGGCACTGAAGCTTTCTTT,CASSLREGTEAFF
-,TRBJ1-1,TRBD1,TRBV30,TGTGCCTGGAAGATAGAGGGACAGTCGAACACTGAAGCTTTCTTT,CAWKIEGQSNTEAFF
-,TRBJ2-7,TRBD1,TRBV28,TGTGCCAGCAGGGACGCAGGGGGTCTGTACTTC,CASRDAGGLYF
-,TRBJ2-7,-,TRBV5-4,TGTGCCAGCAGCCAAGAGACAGCCTACGAGCAGTACTTC,CASSQETAYEQYF
-,TRBJ2-3,TRBD1,TRBV7-8,TGTGCCAGCAGCCAAAAAGAGGGGGCGCCTGCAGATACGCAGTATTTT,CASSQKEGAPADTQYF
-,TRBJ2-7,-,TRBV6-5,TGTGCCAGCACCGCCAGCCGGACAGCCGAGCAGTACTTC,CASTASRTAEQYF
-,TRBJ2-3,-,TRBV7-2,TGTGCCAGCAGCTTAGTAGGTCCAGGCGTCACAGATACGCAGTATTTT,CASSLVGPGVTDTQYF
few,TRBJ1-4,-,TRBV5-1,TGCGCCAGCAGCCTGGGAACAGGGTTTGATGAAAAACTGTTTTTT,CASSLGTGFDEKLFF
-,TRBJ1-5,TRBD1,TRBV5-6,TGTGCCAGCAGCTTGGGTACAGGGGATCATCAGCCCCAGCATTTT,CASSLGTGDHQPQHF
-,TRBJ1-1,TRBD1,TRBV9,TGTGCCAGCAGCGCTCCAGGGGGAACTGAAGCTTTCTTT,CASSAPGGTEAFF
-,TRBJ1-3,-,TRBV29-1,TGCAGCCCCGGGGGGGACTCTGGAAACACCATATATTTT,CSPGGDSGNTIYF
few,TRBJ2-7,-,TRBV5-1,TGCGCCAGCAGCCCCCGTGCAGGGATCTCCTACGAGCAGTACTTC,CASSPRAGISYEQYF
-,TRBJ2-2,-,TRBV21-1,TGTGCCAGCAGCAAAGGGACAGCTGCGAACACCGGGGAGCTGTTTTTT,CASSKGTAANTGELFF
-,TRBJ2-7,TRBD2,TRBV7-8,TGTGCCAGCAGCCTGACTAGCGGAAATTACGAGCAGTACTTC,CASSLTSGNYEQYF
once,TRBJ1-1,TRBD1,TRBV28,TGTGCCATCCTCCCTCGACAGGGAATGAACACTGAAGCTTTCTTT,CAILPRQGMNTEAFF
-,TRBJ1-4,-,TRBV18,TGTGCCAGCTCACCACGGTTACGAGCAACTAATGAAAAACTGTTTTTT,CASSPRLRATNEKLFF
-,TRBJ2-1,TRBD2,TRBV27,TGTGCCAGCAGTTCCCTAGCGGGAGCGTACAATGAGCAGTTCTTC,CASSSLAGAYNEQFF
-,TRBJ1-5,TRBD1,TRBV11-3,TGTGCCAGCAGCTTTTTACAGGGGGCTCAGCCCCAGCATTTT,CASSFLQGAQPQHF
-,TRBJ2-7,TRBD2,TRBV6-5,TGTGCCAGCACCCTGACTAGCGGGAGCTCCTACGAGCAGTACTTC,CASTLTSGSSYEQYF
-,TRBJ2-1,-,TRBV24-1,TGTGCCACCAGTGATCCGAACAGGCTTAGCTCCTACAATGAGCAGTTCTTC,CATSDPNRLSSYNEQFF
-,TRBJ2-3,TRBD1,TRBV12-5,TGTGCTAGTGGTTTGGGACAGGGAAGGTCAGATACGCAGTATTTT,CASGLGQGRSDTQYF
-,TRBJ2-2,TRBD1,TRBV10-3,TGTGCCATCAGTGCCGGGACAGGGGTTCCCAAGAACACCGGGGAGCTGTTTTTT,CAISAGTGVPKNTGELFF
once,TRBJ2-2,TRBD1,TRBV5-1,TGCGCCAGCAGCTTGGTGGGACAGGGGGCCGCCGGGGAGCTGTTTTTT,CASSLVGQGAAGELFF
-,TRBJ1-3,-,TRBV10-3,TGTGCCATCAGTGATTCCAGGGTACTCACTGGAAACACCATATATTTT,CAISDSRVLTGNTIYF
-,TRBJ1-3,TRBD1,TRBV3-1/TRBV3-2,TGTGCCAGCAGCCAAGTACAGGGGTTCGCTGGAAACACCATATATTTT,CASSQVQGFAGNTIYF
-,TRBJ1-6,-,TRBV3-1/TRBV3-2,TGTGCCAGCAGCCAAGCTCACACCACAGGGAATTCACCCCTCCACTTT,CASSQAHTTGNSPLHF
-,TRBJ2-2,TRBD2,TRBV24-1,TGTGCCACCAGTGATTTTCGCTCCCGGGGCGGAGCGGGAGCCGGGGAGCTGTTTTTT,CATSDFRSRGGAGAGELFF
once,TRBJ1-4,-,TRBV6-5,TGTGCCAGCAGCCCAGGGCATATCGAAAAACTGTTTTTT,CASSPGHIEKLFF
-,TRBJ2-5,TRBD2,TRBV5-4,TGTGCCAGCAGCTTTCTAGCGGGGGAGACCCAGTACTTC,CASSFLAGETQYF
-,TRBJ2-2,TRBD1,TRBV11-2,TGTGCCAGCAGCTCGACAGGGGGCGAAACCGGGGAGCTGTTTTTT,CASSSTGGETGELFF
-,TRBJ2-1,-,TRBV30,TGTGCCTGGAACACCTTGACTTACAATGAGCAGTTCTTC,CAWNTLTYNEQFF
-,TRBJ2-7,TRBD1,TRBV6-2/TRBV6-3,TGTGCCAGCAGTGCCTCCTATCCCCAGGGGGACTACGAGCAGTACTTC,CASSASYPQGDYEQYF
-,TRBJ2-7,-,TRBV7-7,TGTGCCGGAGGGAGAGGGGGCAGCTCCTACGAGCAGTACTTC,CAGGRGGSSYEQYF
-,TRBJ2-3,-,TRBV4-3,TGCGCCAGCAGCCAAGTCGCGGGGAGCACAGATACGCAGTATTTT,CASSQVAGSTDTQYF
few,TRBJ2-1,TRBD2,TRBV10-3,TGTGCCATCAGTGAGTCAGGGGGCGCGGCTAGCGGGAGGGCCAGTCATGAGCAGTTCTTC,CAISESGGAASGRASHEQFF
-,TRBJ1-4,-,TRBV25-1,TGTGCCAGCAGTGAATGGACACCAACTAATGAAAAACTGTTTTTT,CASSEWTPTNEKLFF
-,TRBJ1-6,-,TRBV6-2/TRBV6-3,TGTGCCAGCAGTTACGGCTCTCCACCCCTCCACTTT,CASSYGSPPLHF
-,TRBJ1-6,TRBD1,TRBV7-8,TGTGCCAGCAGCTTGGGACAGCTTAATTCACCCCTCCACTTT,CASSLGQLNSPLHF